These 7 T cell receptor beta chains were sequenced from one sample in a study of blood T cell repertoires in COVID-19. Here immunoSEQ multiplex PCR was the method, and the copy in TCRdb shows in-frame clones only, minus some. The sample contains about 120,000 clones, approximately 71% of which appear only once. Specimen: peripheral blood. Source of these receptors: a human donor in a cohort sampled during active COVID-19.

The rearrangement uses TRBV15 and TRBJ1-1; 10 bases map to TRBD1. The CDR3 consists of 15 residues. Per germline, CDR1 LNHNV and CDR2 YYDKDF (reference sequence). V gave up 8 bases and J gave up 4 bases; unmatched junction bases: 10. CDR3 region: CATAKPRTGGTEAFF. In nucleotides, the CDR3 is TGTGCCACCGCCAAACCCAGGACAGGGGGCACTGAAGCTTTCTTT.

This clone was observed once. This chain connects TRBV6-5 to TRBJ1-3; 8 nucleotides line up with TRBD1. CDR1 and CDR2 from the germline V gene are MNHEY and SVGAGI. Trimming at V came to 4 bases and at J to 3 bases, leaving 5 bases not matched to a gene. The CDR3 length is 15 residues. This chain's CDR3 is CASSSSGGGGNTIYF. The CDR3 DNA is TGTGCCAGCAGTTCCTCAGGGGGCGGTGGAAACACCATATATTTT.

The gene calls are TRBV9 and TRBJ2-3, with 11 bases identical to TRBD2. The CDR3 loop spans 18 amino acids. J was trimmed by 0 bases and V by 0 bases; bases with no gene match: 6. The germline gives CDR1 SGDLS, CDR2 YYNGEE. CDR3 region: CASSVGLAGNPSTDTQYF. The CDR3 coding sequence is TGTGCCAGCAGCGTAGGACTAGCGGGGAACCCTAGCACAGATACGCAGTATTTT.

This chain's CDR3 is CASTGTGGGYTEAFF. In DNA form, the CDR3 reads TGTGCCAGCACCGGGACAGGGGGTGGGTACACTGAAGCTTTCTTT. The chain combines TRBV6-5 with TRBJ1-1, with 11 bases that match TRBD1. The CDR3 spans 15 residues. V trimming: 7 bases; J trimming: 3 bases; junction bases outside the gene matches: 7. The germline gives CDR1 MNHEY, CDR2 SVGAGI.

DNA of the CDR3: TGTGCCAGCAGCCCCCGAGAGACTAGCGGGAGGGCCTACGAGCAGTACTTC. Amino acid sequence: CASSPRETSGRAYEQYF. The chain employs TRBV7-9 and TRBJ2-7, with 14 positions matching TRBD2. J was trimmed by 2 bases and V by 5 bases; bases with no gene match: 8. CDR3 size: 17 residues. Germline V gene data show CDR1 as SEHNR and CDR2 as FQNEAQ (reference sequence).

The chain uses TRBV30 and TRBJ2-7; weak D call: TRBD2 (5 bases). The CDR3 runs to 11 residues. CDR1 and CDR2 (germline): GTSNPN, SVGIG (reference sequence). V lost 8 bases, J lost 5 bases, and 13 bases lay in between. This CDR3 is CATGLHDEQYF. In DNA, the CDR3 is TGTGCCACCGGACTCCACGACGAGCAGTACTTC.

V is TRBV7-9 and J is TRBJ1-2; TRBD1 matches 11 bases. There are 17 residues in the CDR3. Per germline, CDR1 SEHNR and CDR2 FQNEAQ (reference sequence). The V and J ends lost 4 bases and 8 bases, in that order; junction bases with no gene match: 15. CDR3 amino acids: CASSSPIGGQGARGYTF. Here the CDR3 DNA reads TGTGCCAGCAGCTCCCCTATTGGCGGACAGGGGGCGCGAGGCTACACCTTC.